The clone carrying this T cell receptor (beta chain) occurred a few times. Its antigen remains unidentified. After removal of 2 bases from V and 2 bases from J, the junction contained 24 bases not matched to a gene. The CDR3 runs to 21 residues. CDR1 is MDHEN and CDR2 is SYDVKM in the germline V gene. This entry belongs to a study of T cells after yellow fever vaccination. TCRdb reprocessed the 5' RACE reads with MiXCR, giving one entry per CDR3 protein. The top ten hold roughly an eighth of the sample, which has 510,000 or so distinct CDR3 sequences, 15% to 20% seen once. Overall study findings and caveats: Most clones from primary vaccination resurfaced after the booster (96% CD4, over 85% CD8).

The V and J genes are TRBV28 and TRBJ2-7; 7 nucleotides align to TRBD1. The receptor was derived from a man aged 30 to 45 who received the YFV17D yellow fever vaccine. The sample here was PBMCs, taken 15 days after the yellow fever booster vaccination. In nucleotides, the CDR3 is TGTGCCAGCAGTTTAGCCACAGCGACCTGGGCGTCTCCGGGACAGACCTACGAGCAGTACTTC. Translation: CASSLATATWASPGQTYEQYF.